Presented here are 21 T cell receptor beta chains from one specimen sequenced in a study of T cell repertoires in cytomegalovirus infection. TCRdb reprocessed the reads via MiXCR and lists one record per CDR3 protein. The table shows more than 150,000 distinct CDR3 sequences, with roughly a fifth occurring only once. The source material was PBMCs. These receptor sequences come from a human donor in good health (CMV status not recorded). Some clones in this sample may be carry-over from other donors' samples.

V gene TRBV2 combines with J gene TRBJ2-1, with 11 nucleotides matching TRBD2. The CDR3 length is 15 residues. The germline V gene has CDR1 SNHLY and CDR2 FYNNEI. V was clipped by 7 bases and J by 4 bases; unmatched bases: 6. CDR3 amino acids: CASTGGTSGYNEQFF. The CDR3 bases are TGTGCCAGCACCGGAGGGACTAGCGGTTACAATGAGCAGTTCTTC.

The table lists this clonotype with many counts. This chain connects TRBV7-2 to TRBJ2-3; 11 positions match TRBD2. The CDR3 consists of 13 residues. Germline V gives CDR1 SGHTA, CDR2 FQGNSA. V was pared by 6 bases and J by 6 bases, with 2 bases of the junction left unmatched. CDR3 protein: CASRPSGRDTQYF. The CDR3 nucleotides are TGTGCCAGCAGACCTAGCGGGAGGGATACGCAGTATTTT.

In this sample, this clonotype turned up many times. The rearrangement joins TRBV7-2 to TRBJ1-5; weak D call: TRBD1 (5 bases). The germline V gene has CDR1 SGHTA and CDR2 FQGNSA. Trimming took 6 bases from V and 3 from J, leaving 15 bases between them. The CDR3 contains 15 residues. As DNA, the CDR3 is TGTGCCAGCAGTTATGACCAGGGATTCAATCAGCCCCAGCATTTT. Encoded protein: CASSYDQGFNQPQHF.

This chain connects TRBV29-1 to TRBJ2-5, with 7 nucleotides matching TRBD2. This CDR3 comprises 17 residues. J gave up 4 bases and V 0 bases, and 14 bases lay outside the gene matches. The germline V gene has CDR1 SQVTM and CDR2 ANQGSEA. The CDR3, as DNA: TGCAGCGTTGAAGATCTGCTGGAGGGAGGGCCCCGAGAGACCCAGTACTTC. Translated, it gives CSVEDLLEGGPRETQYF.

This clonotype was seen only a few times. The chain carries TRBV11-1 and TRBJ2-7; the D is unclear. The germline V gene encodes CDR1 SGHAT and CDR2 FQDESV (reference sequence). The CDR3 spans 13 residues. Trimming left V 0 bases short and J 4 bases short, with 7 bases between. The CDR3 DNA follows: TGTGCCAGCAGCTTAGCGTTTGCATACGAGCAGTACTTC. Protein product: CASSLAFAYEQYF.

This clonotype was seen a handful of times. The gene calls are TRBV29-1 and TRBJ2-7; 10 bases are a match to TRBD2. V trimming: 8 bases; J trimming: 5 bases; junction bases outside the gene matches: 6. Germline CDR1 reads SQVTM; CDR2 reads ANQGSEA. The CDR3 length is 12 residues. As DNA, the CDR3 is TGCAGCACTACTAGCGGGATCGACGAGCAGTACTTC. This encodes CSTTSGIDEQYF.

In this sample, this clonotype turned up many times. This chain uses TRBV6-5 with TRBJ2-7; D is ambiguous. Germline V gene data show CDR1 as MNHEY and CDR2 as SVGAGI. The CDR3 covers 11 residues. V was shortened by 5 bases and J by 5 bases, with 7 bases between the two germline ends. The CDR3 protein is CASSLGNEQYF. The DNA of the CDR3 is TGTGCCAGCAGTCTTGGAAACGAGCAGTACTTC.

This clonotype was seen only a few times. V and J are TRBV3-1 and TRBJ2-2, with TRBD2 matching 9 bases. Germline-derived CDR1 and CDR2 are LGHDT and YNNKEL (reference sequence). The ends lost 6 bases at V and 4 bases at J; junction bases unmatched: 3. This CDR3 contains 14 residues. CDR3 nucleotide sequence: TGTGCCAGCAGTAGCGGGAGCGCCACCGGGGAGCTGTTTTTT. Translating gives CASSSGSATGELFF.

The chain couples TRBV5-6 to TRBJ1-2; unclear D gene. The CDR3 is made up of 14 amino acids. Germline V lookup: CDR1 SGHDT, CDR2 YYEEEE. V was shortened by 1 base and J by 0 bases, with 7 bases between the two germline ends. The CDR3: CASSLRQTNYGYTF. The CDR3 nucleotides are TGTGCCAGCAGCTTGAGGCAGACTAACTATGGCTACACCTTC.

The J gene is TRBJ1-1, the V gene TRBV9; 7 bases line up with TRBD1. The V and J ends lost 0 bases and 4 bases, in that order; junction bases with no gene match: 12. Germline V CDR1 and CDR2: SGDLS, YYNGEE. The CDR3 contains 17 residues. Here the CDR3 reads CASSVAVPGQPTTEAFF. The CDR3, as DNA: TGTGCCAGCAGCGTAGCAGTTCCGGGACAGCCGACCACTGAAGCTTTCTTT.

In this sample, this clonotype turned up a few times. The rearrangement joins TRBV7-7 to TRBJ2-5; the match to TRBD2 covers 7 bases. The CDR3 has 13 residues. Per germline, CDR1 SSHAT and CDR2 FNYEAQ (reference sequence). The J segment lost 1 base and the V segment lost 7 bases, leaving 3 bases of the junction unmatched. CDR3 coding DNA: TGTGCCAGCACCTCGGGGGGCCAAGAGACCCAGTACTTC. This sequence encodes CASTSGGQETQYF.

This chain uses TRBV29-1 with TRBJ2-1, with 9 nucleotides matching TRBD1. J gave up 8 bases and V 6 bases, and 11 bases lay outside the gene matches. CDR1 is SQVTM, CDR2 ANQGSEA, per germline. This CDR3 comprises 14 residues. CDR3 in amino acids: CSVGDRGYSDEQFF. The CDR3 DNA is TGCAGCGTAGGAGACAGGGGGTATTCCGATGAGCAGTTCTTC.

This clonotype was observed a handful of times. The chain joins TRBV6-1 to TRBJ1-5; 7 nucleotides align to TRBD1. The J segment lost 5 bases and the V segment lost 7 bases, leaving 5 bases of the junction unmatched. Germline assignment: CDR1 MNHNS and CDR2 SASEGT. The CDR3 loop spans 13 amino acids. CDR3 in DNA: TGTGCCAGCACGAGGGGGCCGGATCAGCCCCAGCATTTT. Amino acid sequence: CASTRGPDQPQHF.

The J gene is TRBJ1-2, the V gene TRBV10-3; D unclear. Trimming removed 2 bases from V and 3 bases from J, with 7 bases in between. The CDR3 has 13 residues. Germline lookup yields CDR1 ENHRY and CDR2 SYGVKD. CDR3: CAISERTDYGYTF. The CDR3 DNA follows: TGTGCCATCAGTGAGAGGACGGACTATGGCTACACCTTC.

The chain carries TRBV5-1 and TRBJ2-2; no reliable D call. Germline V gives CDR1 SGHRS, CDR2 YFSETQ. This CDR3 spans 14 amino acids. V lost 2 bases, J lost 5 bases, and 10 bases lay in between. The CDR3 loop reads CASSLPKSTGELFF. CDR3 bases: TGCGCCAGCAGCTTACCTAAATCAACCGGGGAGCTGTTTTTT.

This clonotype was observed at least ten times. V is TRBV20-1 and J is TRBJ1-1; D is perhaps TRBD1 (5 bases). CDR3 length: 13 amino acids. Germline values: CDR1 DFQATT, CDR2 SNEGSKA (reference sequence). The V gene lost 5 bases and the J gene lost 5 bases, with 15 bases spanning the gap. CDR3: CSAPGPGRTEAFF. CDR3 DNA sequence: TGCAGTGCTCCCGGACCGGGGCGGACTGAAGCTTTCTTT.

This clonotype was seen more than once but under ten times. This chain uses TRBV29-1 with TRBJ1-2; TRBD1 aligns across 8 bases. The CDR3 loop spans 14 amino acids. Trimming at V came to 4 bases and at J to 1 base, leaving 5 bases not matched to a gene. Germline V gene data show CDR1 as SQVTM and CDR2 as ANQGSEA. CDR3 residues: CSVVGRGLNYGYTF. The CDR3 DNA follows: TGCAGCGTTGTCGGCAGGGGGCTTAACTATGGCTACACCTTC.

This clonotype was found many times. The chain employs TRBV4-2 and TRBJ2-2, with D perhaps TRBD2 (7 bases). The CDR3 has 15 amino acids. Trimming cost V 0 bases and J 8 bases, with 13 bases left between them. Germline V gene lookup returns CDR1 LGHNA and CDR2 YNFKEQ. The CDR3 DNA reads TGTGCCAGCAGCCAAGACCGGGGGGCACCAGGGGAGCTGTTTTTT. Translated, it gives CASSQDRGAPGELFF.

V and J are TRBV2 and TRBJ2-2; tentatively, D is TRBD2 (6 bases). Germline V gives CDR1 SNHLY, CDR2 FYNNEI. This CDR3 region has 15 residues. V was pared by 5 bases and J by 2 bases, with 12 bases between. The CDR3 sequence: CASSFRDFNTGELFF. CDR3 sequence (DNA): TGTGCCAGCAGTTTCAGGGACTTCAACACCGGGGAGCTGTTTTTT. The full variable domain, in which reference TRBV2 and TRBJ2-2 provide the parts outside the CDR3, is EPEVTQTPSHQVTQMGQEVILRCVPISNHLYFYWYRQILGQKVEFLVSFYNNEISEKSEIFDDQFSVERPDGSNFTLKIRSTKLEDSAMYFCASSFRDFNTGELFFGEGSRLTVL.

This clonotype was seen ten or more times. This chain's CDR3 is CASSRPGMSQYF. CDR3 nucleotides: TGTGCCAGCAGCCGCCCCGGGATGTCGCAGTATTTT. The V call is TRBV7-2, the J call TRBJ2-3; D may be TRBD2 (5 bases). V lost 5 bases and J lost 10, with 13 bases in between. The germline V gene encodes CDR1 SGHTA and CDR2 FQGNSA. The CDR3 covers 12 residues.

This clonotype was found a few times. V gene TRBV12-3 or TRBV12-4 combines with J gene TRBJ1-5; D is uncertain. The CDR3 length is 16 residues. V dropped 6 bases and J dropped 3 bases, with 18 bases sitting between them. CDR3 residues: CASSHRTRVNNQPQHF. As DNA, the CDR3 is TGTGCCAGCAGCCACCGGACGAGGGTTAACAATCAGCCCCAGCATTTT.